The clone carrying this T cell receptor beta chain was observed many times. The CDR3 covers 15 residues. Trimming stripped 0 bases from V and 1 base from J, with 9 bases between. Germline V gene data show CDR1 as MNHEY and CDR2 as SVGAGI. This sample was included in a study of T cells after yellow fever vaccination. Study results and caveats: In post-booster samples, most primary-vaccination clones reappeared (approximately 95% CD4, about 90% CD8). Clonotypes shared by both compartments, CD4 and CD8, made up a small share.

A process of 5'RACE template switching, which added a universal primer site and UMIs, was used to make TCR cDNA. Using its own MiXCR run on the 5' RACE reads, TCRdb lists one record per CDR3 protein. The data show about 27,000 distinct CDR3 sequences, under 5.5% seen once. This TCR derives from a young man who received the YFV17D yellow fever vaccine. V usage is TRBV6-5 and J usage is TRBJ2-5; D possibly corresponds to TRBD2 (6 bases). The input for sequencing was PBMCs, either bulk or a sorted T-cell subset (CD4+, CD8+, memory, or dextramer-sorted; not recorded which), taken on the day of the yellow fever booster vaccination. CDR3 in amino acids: CASSYSNGGQETQYF. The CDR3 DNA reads TGTGCCAGCAGTTACTCGAACGGGGGCCAAGAGACCCAGTACTTC.